The 18 T cell receptor beta chains below all came from one sample that was sequenced in a study of blood T cell repertoires in COVID-19. TCRdb's copy holds only in-frame clones and misses some; the assay was immunoSEQ multiplex PCR. The profile shows 70,000 to 100,000 clones, around nine tenths of them singletons. The sample consisted of peripheral blood. The source is a woman aged 60-75 years with COVID-19, enrolled during active disease.

V is TRBV10-3 and J is TRBJ1-3; tentative D call: TRBD1 (5 bases). Germline V lookup: CDR1 ENHRY, CDR2 SYGVKD. CDR3 length: 14 amino acids. Trimming left V 4 bases short and J 1 base short, with 8 bases between. CDR3 nucleotides: TGTGCCATCAGTGGTGGGGGGTCTGGAAACACCATATATTTT. It yields the protein CAISGGGSGNTIYF.

J is TRBJ1-5 and V is TRBV30; 8 positions agree with TRBD1. Germline CDR1 reads GTSNPN; CDR2 reads SVGIG (reference sequence). V lost 3 bases, J lost 0 bases, and 4 bases stayed unmatched. The CDR3 has 15 residues. The CDR3 DNA follows: TGTGCCTGGAGCGGACAGGGTTCTAGCAATCAGCCCCAGCATTTT. Translation: CAWSGQGSSNQPQHF.

The rearrangement uses TRBV5-1 and TRBJ1-1; TRBD1 matches 8 bases. This CDR3 is built from 15 residues. V lost 0 bases to trimming and J lost 5 bases; unmatched junction nucleotides: 6. Germline V gene lookup returns CDR1 SGHRS and CDR2 YFSETQ. This CDR3 is CASSLGDRKITEAFF. CDR3 nucleotide sequence: TGCGCCAGCAGCTTGGGGGACAGGAAGATAACTGAAGCTTTCTTT.

The chain links TRBV29-1 to TRBJ1-1; possible D gene TRBD1, 5 bases. Trimming stripped 7 bases from V and 3 bases from J, with 21 bases between. Germline CDR1 and CDR2: SQVTM and ANQGSEA. The CDR3 has 15 residues. The CDR3 region has the DNA TGCAGCGAGTCCTGGGGCCTGGCGCGTGACACTGAAGCTTTCTTT. This gives the protein CSESWGLARDTEAFF.

The J gene is TRBJ1-3, the V gene TRBV7-9; D unresolved. This CDR3 spans 15 amino acids. Trimming cost V 0 bases and J 0 bases, with 6 bases left between them. Germline lookup yields CDR1 SEHNR and CDR2 FQNEAQ (reference sequence). In nucleotides, the CDR3 is TGTGCCAGCAGCTTAGCTGAGAGCTCTGGAAACACCATATATTTT. It specifies CASSLAESSGNTIYF.

The chain uses TRBV27 and TRBJ1-2; D might be TRBD1 (5 bases). V was trimmed by 7 bases and J by 2 bases, leaving 17 bases between them. The germline V gene has CDR1 MNHEY and CDR2 SMNVEV (reference sequence). This CDR3 spans 15 amino acids. CDR3 bases: TGTGCCAGCAAAGCCATTGGGGGGGAGAACTATGGCTACACCTTC. It codes for CASKAIGGENYGYTF.

This clone was seen only a few times. J is TRBJ1-3 and V is TRBV19; 7 bases fit TRBD1. With 6 bases clipped from V and 0 bases from J, the junction kept 8 bases outside the gene matches. The germline V gene has CDR1 LNHDA and CDR2 SQIVND (reference sequence). This CDR3 comprises 16 residues. The CDR3 DNA is TGTGCCAGTAGGAGGGGGCGGGGAAGCTCTGGAAACACCATATATTTT. This codes for CASRRGRGSSGNTIYF.

The J gene is TRBJ2-3, the V gene TRBV7-8; D remains ambiguous. The CDR3 covers 13 residues. V was cut by 0 bases and J by 5 bases, with 6 bases left in between. The germline gives CDR1 SGHVS, CDR2 FQNEAQ. The CDR3 spells CASSLASGDTQYF. The CDR3 DNA sequence: TGTGCCAGCAGCTTAGCGAGTGGAGATACGCAGTATTTT.

The chain links TRBV5-5 to TRBJ2-6, with D maybe TRBD1 (5 bases). The CDR3 spans 15 residues. The ends were cut back, 1 base at V and 3 bases at J, with 8 bases in the middle. CDR1 is SGHKS and CDR2 is YYEKEE in the germline V gene (reference sequence). CDR3 coding DNA: TGTGCCAGCAGCTTGTCAGGGATTGGGGCCAACGTCCTGACTTTC. Amino acid sequence: CASSLSGIGANVLTF.

The chain has TRBV25-1 and TRBJ2-1, with TRBD1 as a possible D gene (6 bases). The germline V gene encodes CDR1 MGHDK and CDR2 SYGVNS. The CDR3 runs 17 residues. V was pared by 0 bases and J by 6 bases, with 18 bases between. The CDR3 protein is CASSEYVGAGASNEQFF. CDR3 nucleotide sequence: TGTGCCAGCAGTGAATACGTGGGGGCGGGTGCTTCCAATGAGCAGTTCTTC.

The chain combines TRBV29-1 with TRBJ1-4; 7 bases align to TRBD1. V lost 5 bases, J lost 4 bases, and 4 bases stayed unmatched. The germline CDR1 and CDR2 sequences are SQVTM and ANQGSEA. CDR3 length equals 13 residues. CDR3 sequence reads: CSVRGTDNEKLFF. The CDR3 region has the DNA TGCAGCGTTCGAGGGACAGATAATGAAAAACTGTTTTTT.

The chain links TRBV9 to TRBJ2-7, with TRBD2 matching over 7 bases. The germline CDR1 and CDR2 sequences are SGDLS and YYNGEE. This CDR3 is built from 15 residues. V dropped 4 bases and J dropped 0; count of bases not matched to a gene: 7. The CDR3 here is CASSPGDYSSYEQYF. CDR3 sequence (DNA): TGTGCCAGCAGCCCGGGGGACTATTCCTCCTACGAGCAGTACTTC.

This chain links TRBV11-2 with TRBJ1-5, with 8 bases identical to TRBD1. Per the germline V gene, CDR1 is SGHAT and CDR2 is FQNNGV. V shed 1 base, J shed 7 bases, and the junction held 3 bases outside the gene matches. The CDR3 is 14 residues long. CDR3: CASSLGTGLQPQHF. The CDR3 DNA sequence: TGTGCCAGCAGCTTAGGGACAGGGTTACAGCCCCAGCATTTT. Filled out from reference TRBV11-2 and TRBJ1-5, the complete variable domain reads EAGVAQSPRYKIIEKRQSVAFWCNPISGHATLYWYQQILGQGPKLLIQFQNNGVVDDSQLPKDRFSAERLKGVDSTLKIQPAKLEDSAVYLCASSLGTGLQPQHFGDGTRLSIL.

The chain links TRBV9 to TRBJ2-5, with unresolved D. With 0 bases removed from V and 5 bases from J, the gap between germline ends came to 8 bases. Per the germline V gene, CDR1 is SGDLS and CDR2 is YYNGEE. The CDR3 loop spans 13 amino acids. This chain's CDR3 is CASSVEARETQYF. The CDR3 region has the DNA TGTGCCAGCAGCGTAGAAGCGAGGGAGACCCAGTACTTC.

The chain is built from TRBV6-5 and TRBJ2-1; perhaps TRBD1 as D (5 bases). The CDR3 consists of 15 residues. Trimming took off 7 bases at V and 2 bases at J, with 15 bases between the two ends. Germline CDR1 MNHEY, CDR2 SVGAGI. CDR3 amino acids: CASTVNLGPYNEQFF. The CDR3, as DNA: TGTGCCAGCACCGTTAACCTGGGGCCCTACAATGAGCAGTTCTTC.

V and J are TRBV10-1 and TRBJ2-2; D is possibly TRBD1 (5 bases). The CDR3 has 14 residues. Trimming took off 6 bases at V and 3 bases at J, with 11 bases between the two ends. Looked up from germline, CDR1 is WNHNN and CDR2 is SYGVQD (reference sequence). The CDR3 protein is CASRADKYTGELFF. The CDR3 DNA reads TGCGCCAGCAGGGCGGACAAATACACCGGGGAGCTGTTTTTT.

The chain joins TRBV7-9 to TRBJ2-7; 7 bases are a match to TRBD1. The germline V gene encodes CDR1 SEHNR and CDR2 FQNEAQ (reference sequence). The CDR3 totals 15 residues. V was pared by 4 bases and J by 0 bases, with 6 bases of the junction left unmatched. In DNA form, the CDR3 reads TGTGCCAGCAGCTGGGTAGGACAGGCCTCCTACGAGCAGTACTTC. It yields the protein CASSWVGQASYEQYF.

In its sample, this clone was seen once. CDR3 region: CASSHEDSPLHF. The CDR3 nucleotides are TGTGCCAGCAGCCACGAGGATTCACCCCTCCACTTT. The chain links TRBV3-1 (or the pseudogene TRBV3-2) to TRBJ1-6; D not resolved. V was pared by 3 bases and J by 8 bases, with 5 bases between. Germline V gene lookup returns CDR1 LGHDT and CDR2 YNNKEL (reference sequence). The CDR3 runs 12 residues.